The clone carrying this TCR beta chain was seen once. The data were taken from a study of cytomegalovirus exposure and HLA in healthy donors. Trimming stripped 1 base from V and 1 base from J, with 16 bases between. The CDR3 sequence is 17 residues long. Germline V gene sequence: CDR1 SGHVS, CDR2 FNYEAQ. PCR primers comprised 60 Vbeta and 13 Jbeta primers. Only in-frame clones appear in the TCRdb table, and some are missing; sequencing was by immunoSEQ multiplex PCR. The repertoire consists of 120,000 or so clones, with roughly 80% occurring once and the leading ten covering just over 2.5%. Sequenced material: PBMCs. This TCR was recovered from a man under 40 in good health and CMV-seronegative. The chain recombines TRBV7-6 with TRBJ1-1; D may be TRBD1 (6 bases). The CDR3 loop reads CASSLGNRGATNTEAFF. The CDR3 DNA is TGTGCCAGCAGCTTAGGGAACCGGGGGGCCACGAACACTGAAGCTTTCTTT.